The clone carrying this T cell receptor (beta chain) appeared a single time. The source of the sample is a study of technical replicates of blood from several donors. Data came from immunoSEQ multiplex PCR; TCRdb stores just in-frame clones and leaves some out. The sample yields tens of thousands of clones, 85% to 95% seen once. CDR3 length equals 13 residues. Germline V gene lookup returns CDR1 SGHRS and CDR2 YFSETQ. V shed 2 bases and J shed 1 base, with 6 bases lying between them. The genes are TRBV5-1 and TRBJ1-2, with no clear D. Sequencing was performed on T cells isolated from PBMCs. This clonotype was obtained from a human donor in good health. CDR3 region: CASSLQSNYGYTF. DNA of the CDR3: TGCGCCAGCAGCTTACAGAGTAACTATGGCTACACCTTC.